The next 16 T cell receptor beta chains were all read from a single sample in a study of shared clonotypes between healthy human individuals. This table comes from immunoSEQ multiplex PCR, and its TCRdb copy is limited to in-frame clones, with some not included. The sample includes over a million clones, approximately 80% of them seen just once. The sequenced sample consisted of memory CD4+ T cells from PBMCs. Subset described: CD45RA-negative fraction. The receptors here all came from a man aged 18 to 35 in good health. Some clones in this sample may be carry-over from other donors' samples.

The rearrangement links TRBV28 to TRBJ2-1; 9 bases align to TRBD1. V shed 6 bases and J 9 bases; nucleotides not matched to a gene: 6. Germline lookup yields CDR1 MDHEN and CDR2 SYDVKM. The CDR3 length is 13 residues. CDR3 nucleotide sequence: TGTGCCAGCAGCCCCGGGACAGGGCTTGAGCAGTTCTTC. This sequence encodes CASSPGTGLEQFF. The full variable domain, completed using reference TRBV28 and TRBJ2-1, is DVKVTQSSRYLVKRTGEKVFLECVQDMDHENMFWYRQDPGLGLRLIYFSYDVKMKEKGDIPEGYSVSREKKERFSLILESASTNQTSMYLCASSPGTGLEQFFGPGTRLTVL.

This chain connects TRBV6-5 to TRBJ2-1; D is unclear. Per germline, CDR1 MNHEY and CDR2 SVGAGI. V was pared by 0 bases and J by 0 bases, with 6 bases between. This CDR3 has 15 amino acids. CDR3 residues: CASSYSISSYNEQFF. The CDR3, as DNA: TGTGCCAGCAGTTACTCGATTTCCTCCTACAATGAGCAGTTCTTC.

Only a few counts were recorded for this clone. The DNA of the CDR3 is TGTGCCAGCGCAGGGGGCTCAGGAAACACCATATATTTT. This encodes CASAGGSGNTIYF. The chain recombines TRBV9 with TRBJ1-3; 8 positions match TRBD1. CDR1 is SGDLS, CDR2 YYNGEE, per germline. The J segment lost 4 bases and the V segment lost 7 bases, leaving 4 bases of the junction unmatched. This CDR3 has 13 amino acids.

On this clone: Additional DNA sequences in this sample encode the identical CDR3. The chain links TRBV14 to TRBJ1-1; the D gene is possibly TRBD1 (5 bases). The V end was cut by 1 base, the J end by 1 base, with 7 bases between. Germline lookup yields CDR1 SGHDN and CDR2 FVKESK. The CDR3 covers 14 residues. CDR3 region: CASSQGQGNTEAFF. Written as DNA, the CDR3 is TGTGCCAGCAGCCAAGGTCAGGGGAACACTGAAGCTTTCTTT. Variable domain in full (rest from reference TRBV14 and TRBJ1-1): EAGVTQFPSHSVIEKGQTVTLRCDPISGHDNLYWYRRVMGKEIKFLLHFVKESKQDESGMPNNRFLAERTGGTYSTLKVQPAELEDSGVYFCASSQGQGNTEAFFGQGTRLTVV.

A few counts support this clone. The J gene is TRBJ2-2, the V gene TRBV11-2; 9 nucleotides line up with TRBD1. Trimming took 4 bases from V and 4 from J; bases not matched to a gene: 4. The CDR3 is made up of 15 amino acids. Germline lookup yields CDR1 SGHAT and CDR2 FQNNGV. CDR3 bases: TGTGCCAGCAGCTATCAGACAGGGGGCACCGGGGAGCTGTTTTTT. It yields the protein CASSYQTGGTGELFF.

This chain links TRBV14 with TRBJ2-1; tentatively, D is TRBD2 (5 bases). Germline V gene data show CDR1 as SGHDN and CDR2 as FVKESK. This CDR3 spans 16 amino acids. The ends were cut back, 4 bases at V and 5 bases at J, with 18 bases in the middle. The CDR3 sequence: CASSPEVARGNNEQFF. For the CDR3, the DNA is TGTGCCAGCAGCCCGGAGGTGGCTAGAGGGAACAATGAGCAGTTCTTC.

The CDR3 DNA follows: TGTGCCTGGAGCAGCCGGGCGGGTGAAGCTTTCTTT. It encodes CAWSSRAGEAFF. The chain links TRBV30 to TRBJ1-1; D not certain. V was clipped by 3 bases and J by 7 bases, with 12 bases between them. The CDR3 totals 12 residues. In germline, CDR1 is GTSNPN, CDR2 SVGIG (reference sequence).

The chain is built from TRBV15 and TRBJ2-4; D possibly matches TRBD1 or TRBD2 (5 bases each). This CDR3 comprises 15 residues. V lost 0 bases and J lost 9, with 15 bases in between. Per the germline V gene, CDR1 is LNHNV and CDR2 is YYDKDF (reference sequence). The DNA of the CDR3 is TGTGCCACCAGCAGAGAAAGAGGGGAAAGTCGCATTCAGTACTTC. It translates to CATSRERGESRIQYF.

The chain has TRBV7-2 and TRBJ1-1; D gene unclear. The germline V gene has CDR1 SGHTA and CDR2 FQGNSA. The CDR3 is 14 amino acids. V lost 2 bases to trimming and J lost 1 base, with 8 bases between them. The CDR3 sequence: CASSLYRPNTEAFF. The DNA of the CDR3 is TGTGCCAGCAGCTTATATCGACCGAACACTGAAGCTTTCTTT.

The genes are TRBV5-4 and TRBJ2-1; 8 nucleotides match TRBD1. CDR3 length: 17 amino acids. V lost 4 bases to trimming and J lost 0 bases; unmatched junction nucleotides: 9. The germline V gene encodes CDR1 SGHNT and CDR2 YYREEE (reference sequence). In nucleotides, the CDR3 is TGTGCCAGCAGCCAATCCGGGACAGGCAGCTCCTACAATGAGCAGTTCTTC. Translated: CASSQSGTGSSYNEQFF.

With regard to this clone: The same CDR3 arises from other DNA sequences in this sample as well. V gene TRBV7-2 combines with J gene TRBJ1-2, with a weak D call TRBD1 (6 bases). Germline-derived CDR1 and CDR2 are SGHTA and FQGNSA. Trimming shortened V by 5 bases and J by 4 bases, and 11 bases separated the two germline ends. CDR3 length equals 13 residues. The CDR3 loop reads CASSLDRGYGYTF. CDR3 sequence (DNA): TGTGCCAGCAGCCTGGACAGAGGCTATGGCTACACCTTC.

The rearrangement links TRBV11-2 to TRBJ1-1; 8 bases map to TRBD1. The CDR3 is made up of 15 amino acids. From germline, CDR1 is SGHAT and CDR2 FQNNGV. The trim removed 5 bases at V and 4 bases at J, leaving 9 bases unmatched. The CDR3 spells CASSRAGQVGTEAFF. In DNA, the CDR3 is TGTGCCAGCAGCCGAGCGGGACAGGTGGGCACTGAAGCTTTCTTT.

This clone was seen just once. V gene TRBV5-8 combines with J gene TRBJ1-1; 8 bases match TRBD1. V was pared by 0 bases and J by 1 base, with 2 bases of the junction left unmatched. The germline gives CDR1 SGHTS, CDR2 YDEGEE. This CDR3 spans 15 amino acids. CDR3 coding DNA: TGTGCCAGCAGCTTGGGGACAGGGAAGAACACTGAAGCTTTCTTT. It is translated as CASSLGTGKNTEAFF.

This clone was seen more than once but under ten times. This CDR3 reads CASSQDWGSNQPQHF. The DNA of the CDR3 is TGTGCCAGCAGCCAAGATTGGGGGAGCAATCAGCCCCAGCATTTT. This rearrangement joins TRBV4-2 to TRBJ1-5; D may be TRBD1 (5 bases). CDR3 length: 15 amino acids. V was shortened by 0 bases and J by 1 base, with 7 bases between the two germline ends. Germline V gene data show CDR1 as LGHNA and CDR2 as YNFKEQ.

This clone was detected a few times. This chain uses TRBV28 with TRBJ1-6; no reliable D call. V was clipped by 3 bases and J by 4 bases, with 10 bases between them. The CDR3 has 15 amino acids. Germline V gene lookup returns CDR1 MDHEN and CDR2 SYDVKM. CDR3 in amino acids: CASSLRQDYNSPLHF. The CDR3 DNA sequence: TGTGCCAGCAGTTTGAGGCAGGATTATAATTCACCCCTCCACTTT.

The chain links TRBV4-1 to TRBJ1-3; possibly TRBD1 for D (5 bases). There are 15 residues in the CDR3. Looked up from germline, CDR1 is MGHRA and CDR2 is YSYEKL. With 3 bases removed from V and 0 bases from J, the gap between germline ends came to 9 bases. The CDR3 bases are TGCGCCAGCAGCCAGGATGGGGCCTCTGGAAACACCATATATTTT. Protein product: CASSQDGASGNTIYF.